Listed here are 22 T cell receptor beta chains from one sample, sequenced in a study of blood T cell repertoires in COVID-19. Profiling relied on immunoSEQ multiplex PCR, and the TCRdb table lists in-frame clones only, not all of them. The profile shows 110,000 or so clones, over 60% of them singletons. The sequenced material came from peripheral blood. The receptors shown here come from a human donor in a cohort sampled during active COVID-19.

The genes are TRBV11-2 and TRBJ2-5, with TRBD2 matching 12 bases. V lost 5 bases, J lost 6 bases, and 7 bases stayed unmatched. In germline, CDR1 is SGHAT, CDR2 FQNNGV. This CDR3 has 15 residues. CDR3 coding DNA: TGTGCCAGCAGCCTCAGCACTAGCGGGAGGCAGACCCAGTACTTC. Translated, it gives CASSLSTSGRQTQYF.

A single count supports this clone. The chain links TRBV7-9 to TRBJ2-7; 7 nucleotides align to TRBD1. Germline-derived CDR1 and CDR2 are SEHNR and FQNEAQ (reference sequence). After removal of 6 bases from V and 5 bases from J, the junction contained 13 bases not matched to a gene. This CDR3 is 15 amino acids long. CDR3: CASRAPTGFNDEQYF. As DNA, the CDR3 is TGTGCCAGCAGGGCTCCGACAGGGTTTAATGACGAGCAGTACTTC.

V and J are TRBV10-2 and TRBJ2-7; the match to TRBD2 covers 10 bases. CDR1 and CDR2 (germline): WSHSY, SAAADI. This CDR3 spans 14 amino acids. J gave up 2 bases and V 10 bases, and 8 bases lay outside the gene matches. DNA of the CDR3: TGCGCCACCCCCGGGACTAGCGTTCCCTACGAGCAGTACTTC. This gives the protein CATPGTSVPYEQYF.

The chain carries TRBV27 and TRBJ2-1, with D possibly TRBD2 on 5 matching bases. This CDR3 comprises 16 residues. Germline CDR1 MNHEY, CDR2 SMNVEV (reference sequence). V dropped 5 bases and J dropped 0 bases, with 14 bases sitting between them. This CDR3 is CASSRGRQSSYNEQFF. The CDR3 DNA sequence: TGTGCCAGCAGTCGAGGGCGTCAGAGCTCCTACAATGAGCAGTTCTTC.

The V call is TRBV30, the J call TRBJ2-7, with D possibly matching TRBD1 (6 bases). V was pared by 5 bases and J by 0 bases, with 14 bases between. The CDR3 extends over 14 amino acids. CDR1 and CDR2 from the germline V gene are GTSNPN and SVGIG (reference sequence). The CDR3 protein is CAWSTGSISYEQYF. The CDR3 bases are TGTGCCTGGTCCACAGGGTCTATCTCCTACGAGCAGTACTTC.

In this sample, this clone turned up a few times. V gene TRBV11-2 combines with J gene TRBJ2-7, with 7 bases aligning to TRBD1. The germline V gene encodes CDR1 SGHAT and CDR2 FQNNGV. J was trimmed by 4 bases and V by 1 base; bases with no gene match: 4. This CDR3 is 14 amino acids long. CDR3 region: CASSLGAGGYEQYF. The CDR3 bases are TGTGCCAGCAGCTTAGGCGCAGGGGGATACGAGCAGTACTTC.

This chain connects TRBV5-4 to TRBJ2-1, with TRBD2 as a possible D gene (6 bases). The V end was cut by 5 bases, the J end by 2 bases, with 11 bases between. The CDR3 length is 14 residues. The germline V gene has CDR1 SGHNT and CDR2 YYREEE (reference sequence). CDR3 region: CASRLWGAYNEQFF. CDR3 DNA: TGTGCCAGCAGGCTTTGGGGGGCCTACAATGAGCAGTTCTTC.

The chain joins TRBV9 to TRBJ1-1, with D possibly being TRBD1 (6 bases). Germline lookup yields CDR1 SGDLS and CDR2 YYNGEE. This CDR3 has 13 amino acids. Deletions cut 4 bases from V and 12 bases from J, with 19 bases between. The CDR3 here is CASSTPDSNKPFF. As DNA, the CDR3 is TGTGCCAGCAGCACCCCGGACAGCAATAAACCTTTCTTT.

This clone was seen a single time. The chain joins TRBV27 to TRBJ1-2; D might be TRBD1 (6 bases). The CDR3 spans 15 residues. Per the germline V gene, CDR1 is MNHEY and CDR2 is SMNVEV (reference sequence). The V and J ends lost 6 bases and 2 bases respectively, with 16 bases between them. The DNA for the CDR3 is TGTGCCAGCAGCTTAAGCGGACAGAGGAACTATGGCTACACCTTC. Translating gives CASSLSGQRNYGYTF.

The V call is TRBV10-3, the J call TRBJ1-4, with TRBD1 matching over 7 bases. Germline V gene sequence: CDR1 ENHRY, CDR2 SYGVKD. J was trimmed by 6 bases and V by 3 bases; bases with no gene match: 13. The CDR3 is made up of 17 amino acids. The CDR3 loop is CAISDGDSSTIYEKLFF. CDR3 sequence (DNA): TGTGCCATCAGTGATGGGGACAGCTCAACTATTTATGAAAAACTGTTTTTT.

The genes are TRBV29-1 and TRBJ1-3; D is uncertain. This CDR3 is 12 amino acids long. Trimming cost V 7 bases and J 8 bases, with 15 bases left between them. Germline V gene data show CDR1 as SQVTM and CDR2 as ANQGSEA. The chain's CDR3 is CSAAWSPDTIYF. The DNA for the CDR3 is TGCAGCGCGGCCTGGTCGCCAGACACCATATATTTT.

The DNA for the CDR3 is TGTGCCAGCAGAGGGGACAGATTCTACGAGCAGTACTTC. Translated: CASRGDRFYEQYF. The rearrangement uses TRBV11-2 and TRBJ2-7; 7 positions agree with TRBD1. This CDR3 spans 13 amino acids. Germline V lookup: CDR1 SGHAT, CDR2 FQNNGV. Trimming at V came to 6 bases and at J to 3 bases, leaving 5 bases not matched to a gene.

The chain combines TRBV29-1 with TRBJ2-1; 11 bases are shared with TRBD2. The germline V gene has CDR1 SQVTM and CDR2 ANQGSEA. The CDR3 is 14 residues long. After removal of 8 bases from V and 8 bases from J, the junction contained 11 bases not matched to a gene. CDR3 loop: CSTSLAGGPDEQFF. CDR3 sequence (DNA): TGCAGCACTTCGTTAGCGGGAGGGCCCGATGAGCAGTTCTTC.

The CDR3 protein is CASSQDSGAEAFF. The CDR3 DNA is TGTGCCAGCAGCCAAGACAGTGGGGCTGAAGCTTTCTTT. The rearrangement uses TRBV6-2 or TRBV6-3 and TRBJ1-1, with TRBD1 as a possible D gene (5 bases). The CDR3 runs to 13 residues. Germline assignment: CDR1 MNHEY and CDR2 SVGEGT. Trimming stripped 6 bases from V and 6 bases from J, with 14 bases between.

This clone was observed once. Other nucleotide sequences from this sample produce the same CDR3. This sequence joins TRBV19 and TRBJ1-1; a weak D match, TRBD1 (6 bases). The V end lost 6 bases, the J end lost 1 base, and 12 bases lay between the germline ends. The CDR3 has 14 amino acids. Germline V gene lookup returns CDR1 LNHDA and CDR2 SQIVND (reference sequence). For the CDR3, the DNA is TGTGCCAGTAGCCTACAGGGCCCGAACACTGAAGCTTTCTTT. Translating gives CASSLQGPNTEAFF.

V is TRBV13 and J is TRBJ2-5; 10 bases align to TRBD1. Germline V CDR1 and CDR2: PRHDT, FYEKMQ (reference sequence). The CDR3 consists of 16 residues. With 3 bases clipped from V and 5 bases from J, the junction kept 9 bases outside the gene matches. The CDR3 DNA reads TGTGCCAGCAGCTTTCGGGACAGGGGAGAAGGGGAGACCCAGTACTTC. Translating it yields CASSFRDRGEGETQYF.

The rearrangement joins TRBV6-5 to TRBJ1-2; D may be TRBD1 (6 bases). V gave up 8 bases and J gave up 5 bases, with 12 bases separating them. The CDR3 is 12 residues long. The V gene's germline CDR1 is MNHEY and CDR2 SVGAGI. Here the CDR3 DNA reads TGTGCCAGCTGGAGACAGGTGTATGGCTACACCTTC. Protein sequence: CASWRQVYGYTF.

The J gene is TRBJ2-7, the V gene TRBV11-3, with D maybe TRBD1 (6 bases). Between the trimmed V and J ends, which lost 5 bases and 6 bases, there was a span of 8 bases. From germline, CDR1 is SGHNT and CDR2 YENEEA. The CDR3 runs to 11 residues. The CDR3 bases are TGTGCCAGCAGCCAGGGGACCGAGCAGTACTTC. Translation gives CASSQGTEQYF. Using reference TRBV11-3 and TRBJ2-7 for the parts outside the CDR3, the full variable domain is EAGVVQSPRYKIIEKKQPVAFWCNPISGHNTLYWYLQNLGQGPELLIRYENEEAVDDSQLPKDRFSAERLKGVDSTLKIQPAELGDSAVYLCASSQGTEQYFGPGTRLTVT.

The chain recombines TRBV2 with TRBJ1-2; TRBD1 might be the D (6 bases). Germline V lookup: CDR1 SNHLY, CDR2 FYNNEI. The CDR3 length is 13 residues. V lost 6 bases to trimming and J lost 4 bases, with 12 bases between them. This CDR3 is CASSGQRSYGYTF. In nucleotides, the CDR3 is TGTGCCAGCAGCGGACAGCGTTCCTATGGCTACACCTTC.

V gene TRBV6-1 combines with J gene TRBJ2-7; 8 bases fit TRBD2. The length of the CDR3 is 16 residues. Germline assignment: CDR1 MNHNS and CDR2 SASEGT. The ends lost 6 bases at V and 4 bases at J; junction bases unmatched: 14. Here the CDR3 reads CASSEITTSGLYEQYF. CDR3 coding DNA: TGTGCCAGCAGCGAAATAACAACTAGCGGTTTATACGAGCAGTACTTC.

CDR3 loop: CASSSALVKAYEQYF. The DNA for the CDR3 is TGTGCCAGCAGCTCAGCCTTAGTAAAAGCCTACGAGCAGTACTTC. J is TRBJ2-7 and V is TRBV11-1; D unresolved. The CDR3 consists of 15 residues. Germline V lookup: CDR1 SGHAT, CDR2 FQDESV (reference sequence). The V end was cut by 4 bases, the J end by 2 bases, with 15 bases between.

The CDR3 coding sequence is TGCAGCGTGGGACAGGGTCGCTCCTACGAGCAGTACTTC. Translating it yields CSVGQGRSYEQYF. The J gene is TRBJ2-7, the V gene TRBV29-1; 9 positions match TRBD1. After removal of 6 bases from V and 0 bases from J, the junction contained 3 bases not matched to a gene. The CDR3 is made up of 13 amino acids. Germline CDR1 is SQVTM and CDR2 is ANQGSEA.